The text below deals with one T cell receptor (beta chain). Its target is not known. This specimen belongs to a study of post-analysis software for immune sequencing data. Per germline, CDR1 ENHRY and CDR2 SYGVKD. V gave up 9 bases and J gave up 4 bases; unmatched junction bases: 6. The CDR3 is 12 amino acids. The authors incorporated unique molecular identifiers into the TCR beta cDNA libraries. MiXCR, applied by TCRdb to the PCR reads, yields one record per CDR3 protein. This sample yields approximately 770,000 distinct CDR3 sequences, of which 35% to 55% are seen a single time; 4% to 5% belongs to the top ten. Findings and caveats of the study: There were five TRBV segments more frequent in patients than controls, and TRBV5-6, TRBV5-1 and TRBV20-1 were among them.

The sequenced material came from blood. The chain recombines TRBV10-3 with TRBJ2-7; TRBD1 agrees at 7 bases. The clonotype comes from a girl aged 5-17 years with multiple sclerosis. The CDR3 DNA sequence: TGTGCCATAAGGGACAGACTTTACGAGCAGTACTTC. It is translated as CAIRDRLYEQYF.